This entry features one T cell receptor (beta chain) sequence. What it binds is not known. Profiling relied on immunoSEQ multiplex PCR, and the TCRdb table lists in-frame clones only, not all of them. The sample carries about 45,000 clones, about 91% recorded once. This CDR3 is 13 amino acids long. Germline V gene lookup returns CDR1 MNHNS and CDR2 SASEGT. V gave up 6 bases and J gave up 4 bases, with 10 bases separating them. This sample stems from a study of graft-versus-host responses after intestinal transplantation. Study in general: Every recipient underwent anti-thymocyte globulin induction, then tacrolimus and steroids for two to four years.

Study results and limitations: Researchers found GvH clones in recipient marrow, and some showed up first in ileum or blood.

The sequencing here drew on PBMCs, taken 524 days after transplant. V usage is TRBV6-1 and J usage is TRBJ1-3; no reliable D call. This TCR derives from a human patient who received an intestinal transplant, so some T cells may come from the graft donor. The DNA of the CDR3 is TGTGCCAGCAGCGTAGGCGGAGGAAACACCATATATTTT. Amino acids: CASSVGGGNTIYF.